This TCR beta chain stems from a study of T-cell reconstitution after alpha-beta-depleted transplantation in children. Study-level points and caveats: Several hundred expanded graft clones reportedly gave rise to the alpha-beta T cells present about two months after transplant.

The CDR3 covers 15 residues. Germline values: CDR1 DFQATT, CDR2 SNEGSKA (reference sequence). Losses at the gene ends were 0 bases for V and 5 bases for J; bases not matched to a gene: 7. As regards this clonotype: No antigen is known for it.

Unique molecular identifiers tagged the TCRbeta library. TCRdb analysed the PCR reads with MiXCR anew, one entry per CDR3 protein. Of 200,000 to 250,000 distinct CDR3 sequences in the sample, more than 20% were seen once. V usage is TRBV20-1 and J usage is TRBJ2-3; 8 nucleotides line up with TRBD2. The receptor's source is a girl aged 2 to 10 with Fanconi anemia, due to receive a stem cell transplant. The specimen comprised PBMCs, sampled before TCRalphabeta/CD19-depleted stem cell transplant. CDR3 in DNA: TGCAGTGCTAGAGATCCACTAGCGGTGGGAGATACGCAGTATTTT. Translating gives CSARDPLAVGDTQYF.